This TCR beta chain was recovered during a study of CD8 T cells in ankylosing spondylitis. Overall study results and limits: Ankylosing spondylitis blood appeared to carry a characteristic TCR beta motif of eight or nine highly homologous variants.

Germline values: CDR1 MGHRA, CDR2 YSYEKL. There are 16 residues in the CDR3. J lost 5 bases, V lost 4 bases, and 10 bases had no gene match. Quantitative 5'-RACE with molecular barcodes produced the TCR beta libraries. TCRdb re-derived calls from the 5' RACE reads in MiXCR, one entry per CDR3 protein. The profile shows 350,000 to 400,000 distinct CDR3 sequences, 20% to 25% of them singletons. Worth noting for this clonotype: Its antigen is as yet unknown.

The origin of this receptor is a male donor with ankylosing spondylitis or in good health (not recorded which). Specimen: blood, either unsorted or a sorted T cell fraction (not recorded which). The chain employs TRBV4-1 and TRBJ2-5; 10 bases fit TRBD1. The DNA for the CDR3 is TGCGCCAGCAGCCGCCTCGGGACAGGGGCGAGGGAGACCCAGTACTTC. Its translation is CASSRLGTGARETQYF.